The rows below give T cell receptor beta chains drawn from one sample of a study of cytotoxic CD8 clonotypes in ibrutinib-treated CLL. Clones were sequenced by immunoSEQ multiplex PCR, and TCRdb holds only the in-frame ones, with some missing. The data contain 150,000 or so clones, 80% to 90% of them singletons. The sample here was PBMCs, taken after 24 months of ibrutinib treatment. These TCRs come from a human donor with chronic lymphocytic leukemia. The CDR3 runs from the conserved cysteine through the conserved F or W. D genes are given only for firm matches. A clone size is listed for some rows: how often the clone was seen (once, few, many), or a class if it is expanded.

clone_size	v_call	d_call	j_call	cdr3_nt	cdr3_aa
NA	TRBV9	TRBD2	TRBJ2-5	TGTGCCAGCACCCTAGGGGGACTAGCGGGAGGACAAGAGACCCAGTACTTC	CASTLGGLAGGQETQYF
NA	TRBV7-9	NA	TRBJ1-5	TGTGCCAGCAGCTTATCCTCGGGGGCTCAGCCCCAGCATTTT	CASSLSSGAQPQHF
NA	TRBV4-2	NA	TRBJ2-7	TGTGCCAGCAGCCAAGATTTAGGGTCGGGGGGCTTTCAGTACTTC	CASSQDLGSGGFQYF
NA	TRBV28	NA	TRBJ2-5	TGTGCCAGCAGTTGGGGCGGAAGGCAGACCCAGTACTTC	CASSWGGRQTQYF
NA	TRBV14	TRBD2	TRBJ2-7	TGTGCCAGCAGCCGATTTGATCGCGGGACTAGCGACTTC	CASSRFDRGTSDF
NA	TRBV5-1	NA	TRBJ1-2	TGCGCCAGCAGCTTGGGACAGGAGAACTATGGCTACACCTTC	CASSLGQENYGYTF
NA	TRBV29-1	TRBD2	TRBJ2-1	TGCAGCGTTGAGGACACGGGGGGAAACAATGAGCAGTTCTTC	CSVEDTGGNNEQFF
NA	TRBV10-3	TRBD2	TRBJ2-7	TGTGCCATCAGTGAGTCGGCGGGAGTCACCGAGCAGTACTTC	CAISESAGVTEQYF
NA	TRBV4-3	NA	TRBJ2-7	TGCGCCAGCAGCCAAGGGCTTTGGGCCTCCTACGAGCAGTACTTC	CASSQGLWASYEQYF
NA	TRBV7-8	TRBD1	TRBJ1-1	TGTGCCAGCAGCCTGAGGGACAGGAACACTGAAGCTTTCTTT	CASSLRDRNTEAFF
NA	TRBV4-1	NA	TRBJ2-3	TGCGCCAGCAGCCAAGATTGGCCCCCAGATACGCAGTATTTT	CASSQDWPPDTQYF
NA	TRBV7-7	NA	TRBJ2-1	TGTGCTAGCAGCTTAATGGCTAGCGAATACAATGAGCAGTTCTTC	CASSLMASEYNEQFF
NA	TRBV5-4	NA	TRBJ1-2	TGTGCCAGCAGAGGGGTGGGGCAGACCTATGGCTACACCTTC	CASRGVGQTYGYTF
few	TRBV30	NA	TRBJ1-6	TGTGCCTGGTCACAGGGTGGCTCACCCCTCCACTTT	CAWSQGGSPLHF
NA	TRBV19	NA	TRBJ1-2	TGTGCCAGTATGCCGAGCCGCTATGGCTACACCTTC	CASMPSRYGYTF
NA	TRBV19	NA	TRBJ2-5	TGTGCCAGTAGTATGAGGGGGGGGGACCCCCAAGAGACCCAGTACTTC	CASSMRGGDPQETQYF
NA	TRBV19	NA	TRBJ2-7	TGTGCCAGTAGTATGTCAGGATACTACGAGCAGTACTTC	CASSMSGYYEQYF
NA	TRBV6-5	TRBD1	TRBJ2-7	TGTGCCAGCAGTTACATTGGGACAGCCCTCGAGCAGTACTTC	CASSYIGTALEQYF
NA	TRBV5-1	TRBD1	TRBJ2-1	TGCGCCAGCAGCAGGGGACAGGTGGGGAATGAGCAGTTCTTC	CASSRGQVGNEQFF
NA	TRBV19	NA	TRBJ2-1	TGTGCCACTGATGGGGGGAAGCAGTTCTTC	CATDGGKQFF
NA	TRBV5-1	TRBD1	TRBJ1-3	TGCGCCAGCAGCTTGGGGGACAGCTCTGGAAACACCATATATTTT	CASSLGDSSGNTIYF
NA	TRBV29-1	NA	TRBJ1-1	TGCAGCGCAAGACGGGACACTGAAGCTTTCTTT	CSARRDTEAFF
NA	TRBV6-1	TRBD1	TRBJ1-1	TGTGCCAGCAGTGAACTACAGGGGGCTAGCACTGAAGCTTTCTTT	CASSELQGASTEAFF
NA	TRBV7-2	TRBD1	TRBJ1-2	TGTGCCAGCAGCATTGGACAGGGGCGGGACGGCTACACCTTC	CASSIGQGRDGYTF
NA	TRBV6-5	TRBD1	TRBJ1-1	TGTGCCAGCAGTTACCCAGGGGGGAGCACTGAAGCTTTCTTT	CASSYPGGSTEAFF